One sample yielded the 27 T cell receptor beta chains listed below, sequenced in a study of blood T cells in healthy people across ages. The second PCR ran about 6 to 12 cycles with a sample-barcoded 5' primer and J-beta primers. Each CDR3 protein is one row after TCRdb ran MiXCR on the 5' RACE reads. The table includes 500,000 to 700,000 distinct CDR3 sequences, under 30% detected once. The sequenced sample was blood. The receptors here all came from an elderly woman in good health.

This clonotype was recorded at least ten times. The CDR3 reads CASSLVDSTRAQYF. The CDR3 DNA follows: TGCGCCAGCAGCTTGGTGGACAGTACCCGCGCCCAGTACTTC. The gene calls are TRBV5-1 and TRBJ2-5, with a weak D call TRBD1 (6 bases). Germline-derived CDR1 and CDR2 are SGHRS and YFSETQ. The CDR3 covers 14 residues. V lost 0 bases to trimming and J lost 9 bases, with 15 bases between them.

This clonotype appeared many times. The rearrangement joins TRBV20-1 to TRBJ2-3; 8 bases fit TRBD2. Germline V CDR1 and CDR2: DFQATT, SNEGSKA (reference sequence). The ends lost 1 base at V and 5 bases at J; junction bases unmatched: 5. This CDR3 region has 14 residues. CDR3 coding DNA: TGCAGTGCTAGAGCTGCGACTAGCGTAGATACGCAGTATTTT. Translating it yields CSARAATSVDTQYF.

Only one count was recorded for this clonotype. The V gene is TRBV20-1, the J gene TRBJ2-7; TRBD1 matches at 8 bases. Germline assignment: CDR1 DFQATT and CDR2 SNEGSKA (reference sequence). V was clipped by 3 bases and J by 5 bases; unmatched bases: 9. This CDR3 region has 14 residues. CDR3 protein: CSASLRQGRNEQYF. The CDR3, as DNA: TGCAGTGCTAGTTTGAGACAGGGGCGAAACGAGCAGTACTTC.

This clonotype was detected ten times or more. The chain is built from TRBV20-1 and TRBJ2-7; TRBD1 matches 8 bases. CDR3 length: 15 amino acids. Germline V gene data show CDR1 as DFQATT and CDR2 as SNEGSKA (reference sequence). Trimming removed 6 bases from V and 4 bases from J; junction bases left unmatched: 14. CDR3 amino acids: CSADGGQGAIYEQYF. CDR3 sequence (DNA): TGCAGTGCCGATGGGGGCCAGGGGGCGATTTACGAGCAGTACTTC.

Turning to this clonotype: A much larger clone sits a single nucleotide away, making a read error possible. The CDR3 here is CSASLSRGRGTQYF. The CDR3 nucleotides read TGCAGTGCTTCTCTTTCGCGGGGGAGGGGGACCCAGTACTTC. The chain combines TRBV20-1 with TRBJ2-5; TRBD2 aligns across 7 bases. This CDR3 contains 14 residues. Trimming at V came to 5 bases and at J to 7 bases, leaving 13 bases not matched to a gene. From germline, CDR1 is DFQATT and CDR2 SNEGSKA (reference sequence).

This clonotype was detected many times. The rearrangement links TRBV9 to TRBJ2-7; D is unclear. Per the germline V gene, CDR1 is SGDLS and CDR2 is YYNGEE. This CDR3 has 14 residues. Trimming cost V 1 base and J 6 bases, with 14 bases left between them. The CDR3 protein is CASSVTPSIGEQYF. CDR3 nucleotides: TGTGCCAGCAGCGTAACACCAAGTATTGGCGAGCAGTACTTC.

The sample holds many counts of this clonotype. The CDR3 sequence is CASRSGTGISYTF. The CDR3 nucleotides read TGTGCCAGCAGGTCCGGGACAGGGATTAGCTACACCTTC. The chain combines TRBV3-1 with TRBJ1-2; 9 bases match TRBD1. V shed 6 bases and J 9 bases; nucleotides not matched to a gene: 8. This CDR3 is 13 amino acids long. The germline gives CDR1 LGHDT, CDR2 YNNKEL (reference sequence).

At least ten counts were recorded for this clonotype. This chain connects TRBV7-9 to TRBJ1-5, with D possibly matching TRBD1 (5 bases). Germline V gene lookup returns CDR1 SEHNR and CDR2 FQNEAQ (reference sequence). Trimming cost V 5 bases and J 4 bases, with 21 bases left between them. The CDR3 contains 17 residues. CDR3 loop: CASSPEGVGAGNQPQHF. The CDR3 coding sequence is TGTGCCAGCAGCCCAGAGGGTGTAGGGGCTGGGAATCAGCCCCAGCATTTT.

This chain connects TRBV4-2 to TRBJ1-4, with TRBD1 matching 8 bases. Trimming removed 0 bases from V and 2 bases from J; junction bases left unmatched: 5. The length of the CDR3 is 17 residues. In germline, CDR1 is LGHNA, CDR2 YNFKEQ. CDR3 in DNA: TGTGCCAGCAGCCAAGATCCGACAGGGGACACTAATGAAAAACTGTTTTTT. Encoded protein: CASSQDPTGDTNEKLFF.

As concerns this clonotype: This may arise from a read error, as a much more abundant clone is one base away. The chain uses TRBV20-1 and TRBJ1-1; D call uncertain. This CDR3 comprises 14 residues. Per germline, CDR1 DFQATT and CDR2 SNEGSKA (reference sequence). The germline V and J ends were trimmed by 3 bases and 4 bases, with 15 bases remaining between them. CDR3 sequence: CSASAWAMSTEAFF. The CDR3 DNA follows: TGCAGTGCTAGCGCGTGGGCAATGAGCACTGAAGCTTTCTTT.

This clonotype was detected a few times. The CDR3 DNA reads as TGTGCCTGGACGACAGGGGACGGTCAGCCCCAGCATTTT. This translates into CAWTTGDGQPQHF. This chain uses TRBV30 with TRBJ1-5; TRBD1 aligns across 8 bases. This CDR3 region has 13 residues. V shed 4 bases and J 6 bases; nucleotides not matched to a gene: 5. CDR1 GTSNPN and CDR2 SVGIG come from the germline V gene (reference sequence).

This clonotype came up many times. The rearrangement joins TRBV4-1 to TRBJ2-5; TRBD2 agrees at 11 bases. This CDR3 is 17 amino acids long. Germline V CDR1 and CDR2: MGHRA, YSYEKL. Losses at the gene ends were 0 bases for V and 2 bases for J; bases not matched to a gene: 5. CDR3 sequence (DNA): TGCGCCAGCAGCCAAGATTTCCTAGCGGGGGGACAAGAGACCCAGTACTTC. Residues: CASSQDFLAGGQETQYF.

This rearrangement joins TRBV30 to TRBJ1-4; D uncertain. Germline V lookup: CDR1 GTSNPN, CDR2 SVGIG (reference sequence). This CDR3 spans 14 amino acids. With 6 bases removed from V and 6 bases from J, the gap between germline ends came to 17 bases. The CDR3 DNA reads TGTGCCTGTACTTTGGACTCTAGGGATGAAAAACTGTTTTTT. It specifies CACTLDSRDEKLFF.

This clonotype was observed a few times. The junction departs from germline at one end; a sequencing error may be responsible. This chain connects TRBV7-8 to TRBJ1-2; D gene unclear. Per the germline V gene, CDR1 is SGHVS and CDR2 is FQNEAQ. The CDR3 is made up of 13 amino acids. The CDR3 bases are TGTGCCAACAGCTTAGAAGGCCGTTATGGCTACACCTTC. This translates into CANSLEGRYGYTF.

This clonotype was counted between two and nine times. This rearrangement joins TRBV30 to TRBJ2-1; D is uncertain. This CDR3 has 15 amino acids. V lost 2 bases and J lost 0, with 11 bases in between. CDR1 GTSNPN and CDR2 SVGIG come from the germline V gene (reference sequence). CDR3 DNA: TGTGCCTGGAGTCAAACAGTGAGCTCCTACAATGAGCAGTTCTTC. Translation gives CAWSQTVSSYNEQFF.

This clonotype was detected only a few times. The rearrangement uses TRBV5-1 and TRBJ1-2, with D perhaps matching TRBD1 (6 bases). Trimming took off 0 bases at V and 6 bases at J, with 12 bases between the two ends. The germline V gene encodes CDR1 SGHRS and CDR2 YFSETQ. The CDR3 is 14 residues long. The CDR3 spells CASSLEGQLDGYTF. The CDR3 DNA is TGCGCCAGCAGCTTGGAAGGACAGTTAGATGGCTACACCTTC.

This clonotype turned up a few times. This may stem from a read error, because a much larger clone lies one nucleotide away. The genes are TRBV4-3 and TRBJ2-5; D gene uncertain. The length of the CDR3 is 13 residues. Germline loops: CDR1 LGHNA, CDR2 YSLEER. Trimming left V 2 bases short and J 11 bases short, with 15 bases between. The CDR3 DNA reads TGCGCCAGCAGCCAACAAAGTATGAATGAGCAGTACTTC. Translated, it gives CASSQQSMNEQYF.

This sequence joins TRBV12-3 or TRBV12-4 and TRBJ2-5; 9 positions match TRBD1. The CDR3 is 14 amino acids. The J segment lost 7 bases and the V segment lost 6 bases, leaving 9 bases of the junction unmatched. The CDR3: CASSGTGGHRTQYF. CDR3 coding DNA: TGTGCCAGCAGCGGCACAGGGGGCCACAGGACCCAGTACTTC.

V usage is TRBV20-1 and J usage is TRBJ1-4, with D possibly being TRBD1 (5 bases). V was pared by 3 bases and J by 7 bases, with 15 bases between. The CDR3 is made up of 14 amino acids. CDR1 is DFQATT, CDR2 SNEGSKA, per germline (reference sequence). The CDR3 nucleotides read TGCAGTGCTAGGGACCGGGACTTCCTTGAAAAACTGTTTTTT. Translation: CSARDRDFLEKLFF.

This clonotype was recorded only once. The J gene is TRBJ1-2, the V gene TRBV28; D is undetermined. The CDR3 sequence is 16 residues long. The ends were cut back, 4 bases at V and 0 bases at J, with 15 bases in the middle. The V gene's germline CDR1 is MDHEN and CDR2 SYDVKM. The CDR3 DNA sequence: TGTGCCAGCAGTTACGTTTTCGGGCAGGCTAACTATGGCTACACCTTC. Protein product: CASSYVFGQANYGYTF.

V and J are TRBV20-1 and TRBJ2-1, with D maybe TRBD2 (5 bases). CDR1 is DFQATT, CDR2 SNEGSKA, per germline (reference sequence). CDR3 length equals 13 residues. Trimming left V 1 base short and J 5 bases short, with 9 bases between. The CDR3: CSARGESDNEQFF. In DNA, the CDR3 is TGCAGTGCTAGAGGGGAGTCGGACAATGAGCAGTTCTTC.

This clonotype was picked up one time. The V call is TRBV3-1, the J call TRBJ1-6, with 8 bases fitting TRBD1. With 8 bases clipped from V and 11 bases from J, the junction kept 8 bases outside the gene matches. CDR1 is LGHDT, CDR2 YNNKEL, per germline (reference sequence). The CDR3 consists of 13 residues. The CDR3 protein is CASSGTGHPPLHF. The CDR3 DNA sequence: TGTGCCAGCTCCGGGACAGGCCATCCACCCCTCCACTTT.

The chain combines TRBV29-1 with TRBJ2-7; D is uncertain. V was cut by 0 bases and J by 3 bases, with 27 bases left in between. Per the germline V gene, CDR1 is SQVTM and CDR2 is ANQGSEA. This CDR3 comprises 19 residues. Here the CDR3 DNA reads TGCAGCGTTGAAGATCTTCTGTTTTGCCCCCAGGAACAGTTCTACGAGCAGTACTTC. This codes for CSVEDLLFCPQEQFYEQYF.

This clonotype showed up just a few times. V usage is TRBV6-1 and J usage is TRBJ1-5; D is undetermined. Germline-derived CDR1 and CDR2 are MNHNS and SASEGT. V lost 10 bases and J 4 bases, leaving 14 bases between the germline ends. The length of the CDR3 is 13 residues. CDR3 in DNA: TGTGCCACCTCCGAAGGGTGGAATCAGCCCCAGCATTTT. Protein sequence: CATSEGWNQPQHF.

The chain uses TRBV5-1 and TRBJ2-1; D is unclear. Trimming took 5 bases from V and 2 from J, leaving 11 bases between them. The germline V gene encodes CDR1 SGHRS and CDR2 YFSETQ. This CDR3 region has 14 residues. The CDR3 nucleotides read TGCGCCAGCAGTGTCGGCAGTACCTACAATGAGCAGTTCTTC. Translation gives CASSVGSTYNEQFF.

This clonotype was detected many times. The chain is built from TRBV7-2 and TRBJ2-6; 7 bases fit TRBD2. The V and J ends lost 7 bases and 1 base, in that order; junction bases with no gene match: 4. This CDR3 contains 15 residues. Germline V gene sequence: CDR1 SGHTA, CDR2 FQGNSA. CDR3 coding DNA: TGTGCCAGCACCTTGGGAGGGTCTGGGGCCAACGTCCTGACTTTC. Protein sequence: CASTLGGSGANVLTF. Complete variable domain (other parts from reference TRBV7-2 and TRBJ2-6): GAGVSQSPSNKVTEKGKDVELRCDPISGHTALYWYRQSLGQGLEFLIYFQGNSAPDKSGLPSDRFSAERTGGSVSTLTIQRTQQEDSAVYLCASTLGGSGANVLTFGAGSRLTVL.

This clonotype occurred many times. This chain connects TRBV7-2 to TRBJ2-7; D ambiguous. The germline V gene encodes CDR1 SGHTA and CDR2 FQGNSA. V was trimmed by 4 bases and J by 6 bases, leaving 7 bases between them. The CDR3 runs 11 residues. CDR3 in DNA: TGTGCCAGCAGCTCTAAGGTCGAGCAGTACTTC. Amino acid sequence: CASSSKVEQYF.